The sequence of this T cell receptor (beta chain) was determined in a study of graft-versus-host responses after intestinal transplantation. Study information: Anti-thymocyte globulin induction, then tacrolimus and steroids for around 3 years, went to all recipients. Study-wide findings and caveats: Patients who carried graft-donor T cell macrochimerism also had high graft-versus-host to host-versus-graft clonal ratios in their allografts. Researchers found GvH clones in recipient marrow, and some showed up first in ileum or blood.

Comments on this clone: As yet, its antigen is unknown.

Trimming removed 4 bases at V and 3 bases at J, with 18 bases between. This CDR3 region has 16 residues. Looked up from germline, CDR1 is MNHEY and CDR2 is SMNVEV (reference sequence). TCRdb's copy holds only in-frame clones and misses some; the assay was immunoSEQ multiplex PCR. The sample records 75,000 to 100,000 clones, approximately 92% being singletons. Specimen: unstimulated CD8+ T cells sorted from spleen or lymph node cells, collected before intestinal transplant. This receptor was obtained from a human donor who received an intestinal transplant. This chain connects TRBV27 to TRBJ1-2; D possibly corresponds to TRBD1 (6 bases). CDR3 sequence reads: CASSSVDRLPDYGYTF. The CDR3 DNA is TGTGCCAGCAGTTCCGTTGACAGGCTGCCTGACTATGGCTACACCTTC.